Presented here are 6 T cell receptor beta chains from one specimen sequenced in a study of blood T cell repertoires in COVID-19. Profiling relied on immunoSEQ multiplex PCR, and the TCRdb table lists in-frame clones only, not all of them. The table records approximately 150,000 clones, approximately 79% of them present only once. Input material: peripheral blood. The receptors come from a woman aged 55-75 years with COVID-19, enrolled during active disease.

The chain is built from TRBV5-1 and TRBJ1-4; D uncertain. Germline-derived CDR1 and CDR2 are SGHRS and YFSETQ. There are 15 residues in the CDR3. Trimming stripped 4 bases from V and 2 bases from J, with 12 bases between. The CDR3 DNA reads TGCGCCAGCAGCCCAGAGGGTGACACTAATGAAAAACTGTTTTTT. The encoded protein is CASSPEGDTNEKLFF.

The gene calls are TRBV28 and TRBJ2-7; D may be TRBD2 (6 bases). Germline V CDR1 and CDR2: MDHEN, SYDVKM. The CDR3 has 16 amino acids. Trimming shortened V by 4 bases and J by 6 bases, and 22 bases separated the two germline ends. The chain's CDR3 is CASSSLWDSPFPEQYF. The CDR3 DNA is TGTGCCAGCAGTTCCCTCTGGGACTCCCCTTTCCCCGAGCAGTACTTC.

For the CDR3, the DNA is TGTGCCAGCAGCCCCGGACTAGCGGGAGAGACCCAGTACTTC. It specifies CASSPGLAGETQYF. This rearrangement joins TRBV7-2 to TRBJ2-5; 11 bases map to TRBD2. CDR3 length equals 14 residues. Germline CDR1 SGHTA, CDR2 FQGNSA. The trim removed 5 bases at V and 4 bases at J, leaving 3 bases unmatched.

This chain uses TRBV6-5 with TRBJ1-4; TRBD1 might be the D (6 bases). CDR3 length: 12 amino acids. In germline, CDR1 is MNHEY, CDR2 SVGAGI. The germline V and J ends were trimmed by 6 bases and 7 bases, with 9 bases remaining between them. The DNA for the CDR3 is TGTGCCAGCAGACAGGGAGTTGAAAAACTGTTTTTT. This encodes CASRQGVEKLFF.

The chain combines TRBV19 with TRBJ1-3; D might be TRBD1 (6 bases). Germline CDR1 and CDR2: LNHDA and SQIVND (reference sequence). V was pared by 4 bases and J by 4 bases, with 14 bases between. The CDR3 loop spans 15 amino acids. CDR3 nucleotide sequence: TGTGCCAGTAGTAAGGCTCGGACAGCGGGAAACACCATATATTTT. It encodes CASSKARTAGNTIYF.

The V and J genes are TRBV7-2 and TRBJ2-7, with 8 bases aligning to TRBD2. The V gene's germline CDR1 is SGHTA and CDR2 FQGNSA. J gave up 6 bases and V 1 base, and 8 bases lay outside the gene matches. The CDR3 consists of 15 residues. CDR3 DNA: TGTGCCAGCAGCTTAGTTCCCGGACTAGCACGCGAGCAGTACTTC. Encoded protein: CASSLVPGLAREQYF.